Listed below are T cell receptor beta chains from one sample, sequenced in a study of early T cells in non-severe SARS-CoV-2 infection. Each CDR3 protein gets one entry after TCRdb re-called the 5' RACE reads with MiXCR. The sample includes tens of thousands of distinct CDR3 sequences, around 7% of them seen just once. Material for sequencing was whole blood. These receptor sequences come from an adult who was a healthcare worker with PCR-confirmed SARS-CoV-2 infection or an uninfected control (not recorded which). CDR3s include the opening cysteine and the closing phenylalanine or tryptophan. The order of the fields is V gene, J gene, CDR3 protein.

V gene: TRBV10-3
J gene: TRBJ2-7
CDR3 protein: CAISETAGSYEQYF

V gene: TRBV7-6
J gene: TRBJ1-1
CDR3 protein: CASSPGDSGWTEAFF

V gene: TRBV7-3
J gene: TRBJ2-5
CDR3 protein: CASSPMGTGEETQYF

V gene: TRBV6-6
J gene: TRBJ2-5
CDR3 protein: CASSPIEPGLAVQETQYF

V gene: TRBV6-2/TRBV6-3
J gene: TRBJ2-1
CDR3 protein: CATREGQGYNEQFF

V gene: TRBV5-1
J gene: TRBJ1-4
CDR3 protein: CASSPDREGEKLFF

V gene: TRBV20-1
J gene: TRBJ2-7
CDR3 protein: CSARTGGYEQYF

V gene: TRBV20-1
J gene: TRBJ2-1
CDR3 protein: CSAPDRQVYNEQFF

V gene: TRBV7-3
J gene: TRBJ2-1
CDR3 protein: CASSGPGSPTLNEQFF

V gene: TRBV20-1
J gene: TRBJ2-3
CDR3 protein: CSASAGNTDTQYF

V gene: TRBV7-9
J gene: TRBJ1-1
CDR3 protein: CASSLGMVNTEAFF

V gene: TRBV7-9
J gene: TRBJ1-4
CDR3 protein: CASAQDEKLFF